The present T cell receptor (beta chain) was sequenced within a study of cytomegalovirus exposure and HLA in healthy donors (dated by TCRdb to about 2017). At the level of the whole study: According to a later analysis, the roughly 130 validation repertoires were produced on the same platform as the roughly 600 repertoires of the first cohort. The study aimed to test whether signatures of past pathogen exposure could be identified by cataloging public T cell receptors. Besides the first cohort of hundreds of subjects, a separate validation cohort made up of 90 to 150 different subjects was used. High-throughput TCR immunosequencing, statistical association of individual TCRs with disease status, and machine learning were combined to predict cytomegalovirus infection status. Points the paper makes about the study in general: In both the original and validation cohorts, the classifier was reported to diagnose cytomegalovirus status with high specificity and sensitivity. While some public TCRs were present in many individuals, most TCR sequences turned up only very rarely across donors. Three of the identified cytomegalovirus-associated TCR beta chains were confirmed in vitro to be specific for cytomegalovirus antigens. All 120 or so repertoires were used to score co-occurrence in the validation cohort in a later analysis, because that analysis had no HLA typing for the cohort. In the study, roughly 160 TCR beta chains were listed as associated with cytomegalovirus. According to the authors, the approach could potentially be generalized to other disease states and immunological phenotypes. A later analysis found that TCRs clustered in the first cohort also tended to co-occur in the 110 or so validation repertoires, with 94% of cluster scores above 0.

The donors belonged to the validation cohort of 120 subjects, which was separate from the approximately 700-subject first cohort. Preparation of the library involved the immunoSEQ multiplex PCR assay. In the paper's pipeline: To diagnose cytomegalovirus status from the catalog of TCR beta chain sequences, a statistical classification framework was built. The clones in this table, taken by TCRdb from immuneACCESS, are in-frame only. Not every clone is retained; where verified, under half of the shortfall comes from an unresolved V gene, and the cause of the rest is unknown. From that table come the V and J calls and clone size; the DNA was used to work out D and trimming. In all, the sample holds more than 200,000 clones, and roughly 87% of those were seen once. The ten largest clones capture 9.5% to 15% of the sample. Trimming takes 5 bases from V and 8 bases from J, and the germline ends sit 9 bases apart. From the cysteine up to the phenylalanine, the CDR3 has a length of 11 residues. Left in the record is the CDR3 DNA by itself, 33 bases read in frame from the first base. The germline V gene (reference sequence) gives CDR1 as LNHDA and CDR2 as SQIVND.

This clone was recorded a few times. It has no known antigen specificity. Qualities for individual bases were not recorded, and no much larger clone is one base off. The sequence was obtained from a young man in good health and CMV-seropositive. Recombination joined TRBV19 with TRBJ1-2; too little of a D gene remains to name it. The sequenced material came from PBMCs. The CDR3 reads CASSLSGGYTF. The DNA reads TGTGCCAGTAGTCTCAGCGGGGGCTACACCTTC.